The 2 T cell receptor beta chains given below trace back to one sample, sequenced in a study of blood T cell repertoires in COVID-19. The data were produced by immunoSEQ multiplex PCR, yet TCRdb's version contains in-frame clones alone and is incomplete. The sample contains 120,000 or so clones, 85% of which appear only once. The sample consisted of peripheral blood. The receptor source for this set is a man older than 75 with active or convalescent COVID-19.

The V and J genes are TRBV24-1 and TRBJ2-1; 9 bases align to TRBD2. The germline V gene encodes CDR1 KGHDR and CDR2 SFDVKD. This CDR3 is built from 16 residues. With 1 base clipped from V and 6 bases from J, the junction kept 6 bases outside the gene matches. In nucleotides, the CDR3 is TGTGCCACCAGTGATTTCGGGCGGGGGGGCATCAATGAGCAGTTCTTC. As protein: CATSDFGRGGINEQFF.

This chain uses TRBV28 with TRBJ2-1, with D possibly TRBD1 on 6 matching bases. The ends were cut back, 8 bases at V and 6 bases at J, with 20 bases in the middle. The CDR3 sequence is 15 residues long. CDR1 and CDR2 (germline): MDHEN, SYDVKM. The CDR3 region is CASGLPRGGRNEQFF. The DNA for the CDR3 is TGTGCCAGCGGCCTTCCCCGAGGGGGTCGCAATGAGCAGTTCTTC. Looking up the rest from reference TRBV28 and TRBJ2-1 gives the full variable domain: DVKVTQSSRYLVKRTGEKVFLECVQDMDHENMFWYRQDPGLGLRLIYFSYDVKMKEKGDIPEGYSVSREKKERFSLILESASTNQTSMYLCASGLPRGGRNEQFFGPGTRLTVL.